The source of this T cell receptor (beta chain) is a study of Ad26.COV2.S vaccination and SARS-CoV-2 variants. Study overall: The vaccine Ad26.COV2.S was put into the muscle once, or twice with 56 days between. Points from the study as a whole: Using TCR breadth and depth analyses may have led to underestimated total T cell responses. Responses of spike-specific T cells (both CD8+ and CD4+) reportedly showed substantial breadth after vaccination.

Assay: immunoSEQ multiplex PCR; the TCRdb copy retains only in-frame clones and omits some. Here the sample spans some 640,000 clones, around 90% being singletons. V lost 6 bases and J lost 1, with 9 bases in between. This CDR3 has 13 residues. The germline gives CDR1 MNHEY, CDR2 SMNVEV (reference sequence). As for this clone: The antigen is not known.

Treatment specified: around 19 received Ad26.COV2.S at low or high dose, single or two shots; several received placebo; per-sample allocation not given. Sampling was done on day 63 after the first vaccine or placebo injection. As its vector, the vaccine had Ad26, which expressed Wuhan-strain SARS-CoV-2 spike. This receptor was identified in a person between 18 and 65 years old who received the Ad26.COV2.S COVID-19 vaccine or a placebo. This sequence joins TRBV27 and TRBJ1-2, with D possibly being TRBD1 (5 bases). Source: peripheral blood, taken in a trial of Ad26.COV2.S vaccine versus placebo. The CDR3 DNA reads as TGTGCCAGCAGAAGGGACCGTAACTATGGCTACACCTTC. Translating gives CASRRDRNYGYTF.